These T cell receptor beta chains were read from a single sample in a study of blood T cell repertoires in COVID-19. The method was immunoSEQ multiplex PCR; TCRdb's version includes in-frame clones alone and lacks a portion of them. The data show about 50,000 clones, with roughly 76% seen just once and around 20% held by the top ten. Sequencing was carried out using peripheral blood. Every receptor here comes from a middle-aged man with active or convalescent COVID-19. Each CDR3 is given with its conserved first and last residue. D genes are given only for firm matches. Rows give clone size only sometimes, using once, few, many, or a class for an expanded clone.

TRBV7-3	TRBJ2-1	NA	NA	CASSLSSATWRSEQFF	TGTGCCAGCAGCTTATCGTCCGCGACCTGGCGGAGTGAGCAGTTCTTC
TRBV19	TRBJ2-1	NA	NA	CASSSRREVEQFF	TGTGCCAGTAGTTCCCGGCGCGAGGTGGAGCAGTTCTTC
TRBV2	TRBJ1-1	NA	NA	CASYTSPLNTEAFF	TGTGCCAGCTATACATCGCCGTTGAACACTGAAGCTTTCTTT
TRBV19	TRBJ2-2	NA	NA	CASDGLAMGGELFF	TGTGCCAGCGATGGGCTAGCAATGGGCGGGGAGCTGTTTTTT
TRBV6-5	TRBJ2-2	NA	NA	CASRSPVSAGELFF	TGTGCCAGCAGATCCCCAGTCAGCGCCGGGGAGCTGTTTTTT
TRBV3-1/TRBV3-2	TRBJ2-2	NA	NA	CASSPNRNTGELFF	TGTGCCAGCAGCCCAAACAGGAACACCGGGGAGCTGTTTTTT
TRBV9	TRBJ1-1	NA	NA	CASSAGANTEAFF	TGTGCCAGCAGCGCAGGGGCGAACACTGAAGCTTTCTTT
TRBV29-1	TRBJ1-5	NA	NA	CSVSGDNQPQHF	TGCAGCGTTAGCGGTGACAATCAGCCCCAGCATTTT
TRBV14	TRBJ2-3	TRBD2	NA	CASSRRETRTDTQYF	TGTGCCAGCAGCCGGCGGGAGACTAGAACAGATACGCAGTATTTT
TRBV28	TRBJ2-7	TRBD1	NA	CAILDRESGEQYF	TGTGCCATTCTCGACAGGGAGAGTGGCGAGCAGTACTTC
TRBV5-5	TRBJ1-1	NA	few	CASSPPPGAGNEAFF	TGTGCCAGCAGCCCCCCCCCAGGTGCGGGAAATGAAGCTTTCTTT